This T cell receptor (beta chain) is from a study of CXCR3-negative and CXCR3-positive naive CD8 T cells. Study findings and constraints: Naive CXCR3-negative cells resembled naive CXCR3-positive cells in TRBV-TRBJ usage; memory cells differed. Naive cells with CXCR3 showed TRB CDR3s that were more hydrophobic than those in CXCR3-negative naive cells. Memory CD8+ T cell repertoires were far less diverse than both naive subsets.

For this clonotype: Its antigen remains unknown.

CD45RO-CCR7+CD27+CD95- expression identified naive CD8+ T cells. The libraries of TRB cDNA were prepared using 5' RACE with UMI labels. TCRdb re-called the 5' RACE reads and gives one entry per CDR3 protein, without DNA. The table lists approximately 100,000 distinct CDR3 sequences, with just over 0.35% in the top ten. This TCR derives from a human donor in good health. Some clones in this sample may be carry-over from other donors' samples. The material sequenced was naive CXCR3+ CD8+ T cells from blood. Sample subset: CD45RO-CCR7+CD27+CD95- naive CD8+ T cells expressing CXCR3 (TNR3+).

The CDR3 protein is CASSFPLAGGPYQETQYF. The chain has TRBV7-2 and TRBJ2-5; there is no DNA to check the TCRdb D call of TRBD2. Per the germline V gene, CDR1 is SGHTA and CDR2 is FQGNSA. CDR3 length: 18 amino acids.